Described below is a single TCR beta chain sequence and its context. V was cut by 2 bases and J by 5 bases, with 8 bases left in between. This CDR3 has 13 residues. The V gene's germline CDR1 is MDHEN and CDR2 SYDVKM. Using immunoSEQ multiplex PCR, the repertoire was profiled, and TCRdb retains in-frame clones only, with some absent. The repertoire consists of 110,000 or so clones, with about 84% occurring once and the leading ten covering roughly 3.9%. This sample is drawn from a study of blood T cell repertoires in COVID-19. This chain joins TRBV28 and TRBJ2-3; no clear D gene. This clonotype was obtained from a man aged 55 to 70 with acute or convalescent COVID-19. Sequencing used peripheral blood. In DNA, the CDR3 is TGTGCCAGCAGTTTAGAGCAATTAGATACGCAGTATTTT. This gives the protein CASSLEQLDTQYF.